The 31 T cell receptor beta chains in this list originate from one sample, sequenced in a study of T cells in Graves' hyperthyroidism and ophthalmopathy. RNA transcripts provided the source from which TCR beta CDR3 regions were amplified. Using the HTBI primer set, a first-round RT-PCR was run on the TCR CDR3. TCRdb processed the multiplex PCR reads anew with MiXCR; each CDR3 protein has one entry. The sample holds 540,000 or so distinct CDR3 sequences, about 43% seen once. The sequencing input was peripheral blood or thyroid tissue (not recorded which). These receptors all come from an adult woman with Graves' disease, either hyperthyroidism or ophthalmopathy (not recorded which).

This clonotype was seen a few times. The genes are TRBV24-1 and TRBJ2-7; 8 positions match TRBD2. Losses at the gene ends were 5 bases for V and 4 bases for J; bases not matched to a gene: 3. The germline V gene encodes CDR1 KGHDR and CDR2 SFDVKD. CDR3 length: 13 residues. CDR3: CATSGPGGYEQYF. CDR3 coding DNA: TGTGCCACCAGTGGCCCGGGAGGGTACGAGCAGTACTTC.

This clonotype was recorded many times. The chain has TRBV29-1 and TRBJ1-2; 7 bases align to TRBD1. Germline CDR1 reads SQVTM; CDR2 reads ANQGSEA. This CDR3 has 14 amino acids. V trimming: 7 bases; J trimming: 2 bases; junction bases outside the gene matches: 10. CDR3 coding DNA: TGCAGCGCCCTATCCCAGGGGGTAAACTATGGCTACACCTTC. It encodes CSALSQGVNYGYTF.

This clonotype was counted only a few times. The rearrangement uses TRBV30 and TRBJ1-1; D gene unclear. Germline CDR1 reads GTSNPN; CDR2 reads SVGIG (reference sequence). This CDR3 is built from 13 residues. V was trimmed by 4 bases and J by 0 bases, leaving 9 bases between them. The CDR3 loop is CAWTQVMNTEAFF. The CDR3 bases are TGTGCCTGGACGCAGGTCATGAACACTGAAGCTTTCTTT.

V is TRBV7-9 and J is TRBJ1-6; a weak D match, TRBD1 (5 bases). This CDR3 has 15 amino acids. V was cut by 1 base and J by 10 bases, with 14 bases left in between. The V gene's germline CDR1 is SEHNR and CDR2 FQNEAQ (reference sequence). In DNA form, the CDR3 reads TGTGCCAGCAGCTTAGATCCAGGGCGGCAATCACCCCTCCACTTT. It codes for CASSLDPGRQSPLHF.

CDR3 nucleotide sequence: TGCGCCAGCACGACAGGGGCGCAGGACGGAGCTTTCTTT. Its protein product is CASTTGAQDGAFF. J is TRBJ1-1 and V is TRBV5-1; 8 bases agree with TRBD1. The germline V gene has CDR1 SGHRS and CDR2 YFSETQ. CDR3 size: 13 residues. V trimming: 6 bases; J trimming: 10 bases; junction bases outside the gene matches: 11.

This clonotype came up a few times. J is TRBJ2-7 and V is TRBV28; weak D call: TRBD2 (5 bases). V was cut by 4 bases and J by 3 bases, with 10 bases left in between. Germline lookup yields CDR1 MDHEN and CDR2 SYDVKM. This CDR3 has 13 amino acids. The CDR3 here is CASSSPGNYEQYF. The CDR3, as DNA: TGTGCCAGCAGTTCCCCGGGAAACTACGAGCAGTACTTC.

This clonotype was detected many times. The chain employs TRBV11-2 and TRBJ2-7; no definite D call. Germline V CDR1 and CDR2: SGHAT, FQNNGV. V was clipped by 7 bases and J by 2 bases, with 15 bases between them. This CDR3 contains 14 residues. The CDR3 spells CASTSYSKAYEQYF. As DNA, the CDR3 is TGTGCCAGCACTTCCTATTCTAAAGCCTACGAGCAGTACTTC.

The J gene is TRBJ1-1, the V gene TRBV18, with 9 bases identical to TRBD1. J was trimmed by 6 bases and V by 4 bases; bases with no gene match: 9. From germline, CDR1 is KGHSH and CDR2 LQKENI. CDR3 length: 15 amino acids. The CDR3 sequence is CASSQNRGLRAEAFF. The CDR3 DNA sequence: TGTGCCAGCTCACAAAACAGGGGGCTTAGAGCTGAAGCTTTCTTT.

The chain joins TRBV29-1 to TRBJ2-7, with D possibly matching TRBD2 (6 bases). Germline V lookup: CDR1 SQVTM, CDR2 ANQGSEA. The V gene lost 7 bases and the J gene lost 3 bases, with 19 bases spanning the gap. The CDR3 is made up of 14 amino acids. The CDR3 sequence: CSALAETLDYEQYF. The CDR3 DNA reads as TGCAGCGCCTTAGCGGAGACACTTGACTACGAGCAGTACTTC.

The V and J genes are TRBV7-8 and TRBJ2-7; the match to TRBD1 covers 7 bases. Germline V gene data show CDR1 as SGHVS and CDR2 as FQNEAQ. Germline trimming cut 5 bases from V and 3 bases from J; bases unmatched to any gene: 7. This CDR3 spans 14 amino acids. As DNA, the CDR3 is TGTGCCAGCAGCGCCCACGGACAGGACTACGAGCAGTACTTC. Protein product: CASSAHGQDYEQYF. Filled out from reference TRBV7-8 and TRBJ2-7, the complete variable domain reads GAGVSQSPRYKVAKRGQDVALRCDPISGHVSLFWYQQALGQGPEFLTYFQNEAQLDKSGLPSDRFFAERPEGSVSTLKIQRTQQEDSAVYLCASSAHGQDYEQYFGPGTRLTVT.

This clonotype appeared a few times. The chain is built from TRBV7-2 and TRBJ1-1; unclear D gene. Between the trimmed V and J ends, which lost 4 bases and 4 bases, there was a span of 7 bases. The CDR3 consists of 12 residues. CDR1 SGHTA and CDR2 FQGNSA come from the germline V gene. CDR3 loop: CASSSWVTEAFF. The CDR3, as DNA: TGTGCCAGCAGCTCGTGGGTCACTGAAGCTTTCTTT. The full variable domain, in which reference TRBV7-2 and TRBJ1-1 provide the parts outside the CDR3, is GAGVSQSPSNKVTEKGKDVELRCDPISGHTALYWYRQSLGQGLEFLIYFQGNSAPDKSGLPSDRFSAERTGGSVSTLTIQRTQQEDSAVYLCASSSWVTEAFFGQGTRLTVV.

The CDR3 here is CASSMARVNTEAFF. DNA for the CDR3: TGTGCCAGTAGTATGGCGCGGGTTAACACTGAAGCTTTCTTT. The chain has TRBV19 and TRBJ1-1; D unresolved. CDR1 LNHDA and CDR2 SQIVND come from the germline V gene (reference sequence). This CDR3 spans 14 amino acids. V lost 3 bases and J lost 2, with 10 bases in between.

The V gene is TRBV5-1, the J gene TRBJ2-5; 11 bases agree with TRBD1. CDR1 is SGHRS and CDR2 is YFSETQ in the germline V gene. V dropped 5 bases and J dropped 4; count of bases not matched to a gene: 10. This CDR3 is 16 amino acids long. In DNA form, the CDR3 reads TGCGCCAGCAGTCGGACAGGGGGCGCGGTGAGAGAGACCCAGTACTTC. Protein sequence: CASSRTGGAVRETQYF.

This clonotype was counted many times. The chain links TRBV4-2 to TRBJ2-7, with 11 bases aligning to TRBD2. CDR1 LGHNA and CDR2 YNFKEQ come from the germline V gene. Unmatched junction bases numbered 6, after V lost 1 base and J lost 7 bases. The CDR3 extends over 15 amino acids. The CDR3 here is CASSQAPSGRREQYF. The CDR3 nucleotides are TGTGCCAGCAGCCAAGCCCCTAGCGGGAGGAGGGAGCAGTACTTC.

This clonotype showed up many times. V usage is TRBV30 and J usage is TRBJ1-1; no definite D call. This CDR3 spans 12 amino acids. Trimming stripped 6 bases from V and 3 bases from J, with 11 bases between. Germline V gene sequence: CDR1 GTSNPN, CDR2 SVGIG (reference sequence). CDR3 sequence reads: CACLPADTEAFF. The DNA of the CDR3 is TGTGCCTGTCTCCCGGCGGACACTGAAGCTTTCTTT.

The CDR3 spells CASSQGEYSTGYEQYF. CDR3 in DNA: TGTGCCAGCAGCCAAGGAGAATACTCGACAGGATACGAGCAGTACTTC. V and J are TRBV3-1 and TRBJ2-7; D is perhaps TRBD1 (6 bases). The CDR3 totals 16 residues. V was cut by 1 base and J by 4 bases, with 17 bases left in between. Germline lookup yields CDR1 LGHDT and CDR2 YNNKEL (reference sequence).

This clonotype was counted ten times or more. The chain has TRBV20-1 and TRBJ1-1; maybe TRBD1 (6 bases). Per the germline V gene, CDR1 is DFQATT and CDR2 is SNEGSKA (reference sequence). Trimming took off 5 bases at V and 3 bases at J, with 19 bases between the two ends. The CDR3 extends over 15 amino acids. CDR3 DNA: TGCAGTGCTCGTCGCCCCGGGACACCATACACTGAAGCTTTCTTT. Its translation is CSARRPGTPYTEAFF.

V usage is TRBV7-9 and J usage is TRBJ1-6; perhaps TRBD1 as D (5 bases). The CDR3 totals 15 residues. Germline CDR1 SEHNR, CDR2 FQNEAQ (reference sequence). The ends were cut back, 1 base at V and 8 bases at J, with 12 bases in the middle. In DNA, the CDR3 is TGTGCCAGCAGCTTAGACGGTAGGGGAGATTCACCCCTCCACTTT. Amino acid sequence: CASSLDGRGDSPLHF. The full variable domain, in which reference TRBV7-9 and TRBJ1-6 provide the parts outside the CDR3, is DTGVSQNPRHKITKRGQNVTFRCDPISEHNRLYWYRQTLGQGPEFLTYFQNEAQLEKSRLLSDRFSAERPKGSFSTLEIQRTEQGDSAMYLCASSLDGRGDSPLHFGNGTRLTVT.

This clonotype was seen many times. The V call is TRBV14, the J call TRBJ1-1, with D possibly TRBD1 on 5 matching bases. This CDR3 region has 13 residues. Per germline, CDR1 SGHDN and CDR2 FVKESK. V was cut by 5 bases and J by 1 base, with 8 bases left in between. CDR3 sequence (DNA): TGTGCCAGCAGCGAACAGGCGAACACTGAAGCTTTCTTT. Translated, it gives CASSEQANTEAFF. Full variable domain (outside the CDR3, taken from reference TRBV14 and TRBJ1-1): EAGVTQFPSHSVIEKGQTVTLRCDPISGHDNLYWYRRVMGKEIKFLLHFVKESKQDESGMPNNRFLAERTGGTYSTLKVQPAELEDSGVYFCASSEQANTEAFFGQGTRLTVV.

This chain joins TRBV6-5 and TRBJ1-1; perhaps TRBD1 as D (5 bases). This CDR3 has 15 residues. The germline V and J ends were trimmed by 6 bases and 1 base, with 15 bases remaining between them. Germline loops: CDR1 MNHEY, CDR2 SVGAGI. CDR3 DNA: TGTGCCAGCAGCCCTAGGGGTCTGGCGAACACTGAAGCTTTCTTT. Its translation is CASSPRGLANTEAFF.

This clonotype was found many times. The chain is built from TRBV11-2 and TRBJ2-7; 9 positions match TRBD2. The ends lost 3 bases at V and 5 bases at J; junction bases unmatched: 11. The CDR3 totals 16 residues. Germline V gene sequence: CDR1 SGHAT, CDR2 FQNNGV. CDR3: CASSLAPAGGSDEQYF. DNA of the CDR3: TGTGCCAGCAGCTTGGCCCCAGCGGGAGGAAGCGACGAGCAGTACTTC.

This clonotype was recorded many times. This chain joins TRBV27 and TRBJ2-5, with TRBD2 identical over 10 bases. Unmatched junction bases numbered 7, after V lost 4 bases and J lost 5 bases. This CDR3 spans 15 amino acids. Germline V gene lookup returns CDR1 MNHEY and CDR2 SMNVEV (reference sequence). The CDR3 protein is CASSSQLAGVETQYF. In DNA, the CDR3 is TGTGCCAGCAGTTCTCAGCTAGCGGGAGTGGAGACCCAGTACTTC.

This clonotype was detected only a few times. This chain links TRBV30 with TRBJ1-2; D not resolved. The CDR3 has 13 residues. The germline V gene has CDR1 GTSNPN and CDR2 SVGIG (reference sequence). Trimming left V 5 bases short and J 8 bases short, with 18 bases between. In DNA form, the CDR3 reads TGTGCCTGGGATGGCACACCCACTTGGGGCTACACCTTC. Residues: CAWDGTPTWGYTF.

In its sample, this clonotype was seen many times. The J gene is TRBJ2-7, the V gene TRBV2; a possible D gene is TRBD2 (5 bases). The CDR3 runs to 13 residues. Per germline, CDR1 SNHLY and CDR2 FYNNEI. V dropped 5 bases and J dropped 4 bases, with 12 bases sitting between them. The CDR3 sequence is CASSRLSEYEQYF. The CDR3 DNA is TGTGCCAGCAGTCGACTAAGCGAATACGAGCAGTACTTC.

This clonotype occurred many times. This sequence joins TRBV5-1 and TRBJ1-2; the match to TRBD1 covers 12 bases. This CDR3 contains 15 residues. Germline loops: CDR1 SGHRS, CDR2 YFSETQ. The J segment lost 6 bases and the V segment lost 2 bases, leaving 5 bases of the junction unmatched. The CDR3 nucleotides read TGCGCCAGCAGCTTCGGGGGGACAGGGGGCGATGGCTACACCTTC. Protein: CASSFGGTGGDGYTF.

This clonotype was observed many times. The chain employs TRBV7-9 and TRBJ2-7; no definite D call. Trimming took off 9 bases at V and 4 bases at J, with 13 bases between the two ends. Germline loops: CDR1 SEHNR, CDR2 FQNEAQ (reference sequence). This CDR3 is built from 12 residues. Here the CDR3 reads CASQSEVYEQYF. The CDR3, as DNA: TGTGCCAGTCAGAGCGAGGTATACGAGCAGTACTTC.

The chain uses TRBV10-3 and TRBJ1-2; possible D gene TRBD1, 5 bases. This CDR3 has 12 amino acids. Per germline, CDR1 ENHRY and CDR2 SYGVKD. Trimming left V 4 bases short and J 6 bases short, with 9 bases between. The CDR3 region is CAISGGEDGYTF. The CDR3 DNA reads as TGTGCCATCAGTGGAGGGGAAGATGGCTACACCTTC.

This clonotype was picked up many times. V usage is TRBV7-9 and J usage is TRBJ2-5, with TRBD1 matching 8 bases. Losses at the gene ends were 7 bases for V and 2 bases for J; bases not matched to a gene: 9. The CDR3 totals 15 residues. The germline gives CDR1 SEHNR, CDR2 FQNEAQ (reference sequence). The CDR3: CASTDRGGQQETQYF. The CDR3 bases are TGTGCCAGCACCGACAGGGGTGGCCAGCAAGAGACCCAGTACTTC.

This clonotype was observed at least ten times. The CDR3 protein is CSASVGRNYGYTF. CDR3 nucleotide sequence: TGCAGTGCTAGTGTTGGGAGGAACTATGGCTACACCTTC. V gene TRBV20-1 combines with J gene TRBJ1-2; no clear D gene. The CDR3 contains 13 residues. Germline CDR1 is DFQATT and CDR2 is SNEGSKA (reference sequence). The V end lost 3 bases, the J end lost 2 bases, and 10 bases lay between the germline ends.

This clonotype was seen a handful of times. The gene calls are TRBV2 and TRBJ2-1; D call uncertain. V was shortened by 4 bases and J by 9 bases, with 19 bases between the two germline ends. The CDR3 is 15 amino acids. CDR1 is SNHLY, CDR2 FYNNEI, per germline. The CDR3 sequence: CASSGPLRIESEQFF. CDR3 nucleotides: TGTGCCAGCAGTGGCCCCCTCCGCATCGAGAGTGAGCAGTTCTTC.

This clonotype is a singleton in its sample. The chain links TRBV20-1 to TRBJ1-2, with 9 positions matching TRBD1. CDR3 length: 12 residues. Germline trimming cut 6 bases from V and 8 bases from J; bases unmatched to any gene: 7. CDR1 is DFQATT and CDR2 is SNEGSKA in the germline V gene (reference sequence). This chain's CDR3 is CSAHRGLDGYTF. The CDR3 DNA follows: TGCAGTGCGCACAGGGGGCTGGACGGCTACACCTTC.